The 20 T cell receptor beta chains below come from one sample, sequenced in a study of cytomegalovirus exposure and HLA in healthy donors. The PCR was carried out with 60 Vbeta primers and 13 Jbeta primers. Data came from immunoSEQ multiplex PCR; TCRdb stores just in-frame clones and leaves some out. Recorded for this sample: 130,000 to 150,000 clones. Sequences were obtained from PBMCs. These receptor sequences come from a man aged 35 to 55 in good health and CMV-seronegative.

The V and J genes are TRBV11-1 and TRBJ2-5; 13 nucleotides line up with TRBD2. Germline-derived CDR1 and CDR2 are SGHAT and FQDESV (reference sequence). The CDR3 is 16 residues long. V dropped 0 bases and J dropped 5; count of bases not matched to a gene: 3. The CDR3 protein is CASSLAVTSGGETQYF. The CDR3 DNA follows: TGTGCCAGCAGCTTAGCGGTGACTAGCGGGGGGGAGACCCAGTACTTC.

V is TRBV27 and J is TRBJ2-3; tentative D call: TRBD1 (6 bases). Germline CDR1 is MNHEY and CDR2 is SMNVEV (reference sequence). Between the trimmed V and J ends, which lost 4 bases and 3 bases, there was a span of 14 bases. The CDR3 is 15 residues long. DNA of the CDR3: TGTGCCAGCAGTTCACAGGGCAGGGGTACAGATACGCAGTATTTT. Protein product: CASSSQGRGTDTQYF.

This rearrangement joins TRBV7-9 to TRBJ1-2; tentatively, D is TRBD1 (5 bases). Germline assignment: CDR1 SEHNR and CDR2 FQNEAQ (reference sequence). CDR3 size: 14 residues. Trimming shortened V by 1 base and J by 4 bases, and 10 bases separated the two germline ends. Written as DNA, the CDR3 is TGTGCCAGCAGCTTAGGACAGAACTCCTATGGCTACACCTTC. This encodes CASSLGQNSYGYTF.

The chain links TRBV25-1 to TRBJ1-5, with D possibly TRBD1 on 6 matching bases. V was cut by 4 bases and J by 6 bases, with 13 bases left in between. Germline CDR1 reads MGHDK; CDR2 reads SYGVNS. The CDR3 extends over 14 amino acids. In nucleotides, the CDR3 is TGTGCCAGCAGTGGATCACAGGGTCGTCAGCCCCAGCATTTT. It encodes CASSGSQGRQPQHF.

The gene calls are TRBV11-2 and TRBJ1-1; possible D gene TRBD1, 5 bases. The CDR3 length is 13 residues. Germline CDR1 is SGHAT and CDR2 is FQNNGV. V shed 5 bases and J shed 1 base, with 8 bases lying between them. CDR3 coding DNA: TGTGCCAGCAGCAACGGGGGGAACACTGAAGCTTTCTTT. Amino acid sequence: CASSNGGNTEAFF.

The chain links TRBV7-2 to TRBJ2-7; D gene ambiguous. CDR1 and CDR2 from the germline V gene are SGHTA and FQGNSA. With 5 bases removed from V and 5 bases from J, the gap between germline ends came to 13 bases. CDR3 length equals 13 residues. The CDR3 region has the DNA TGTGCCAGCAGCCCCCGTCCTCGGGACGAGCAGTACTTC. Translation: CASSPRPRDEQYF.

The chain has TRBV2 and TRBJ2-2; 9 bases line up with TRBD2. Trimming removed 8 bases from V and 1 base from J; junction bases left unmatched: 5. The CDR3 has 15 amino acids. Germline V CDR1 and CDR2: SNHLY, FYNNEI. The CDR3 loop reads CASSGLALNTGELFF. The CDR3 nucleotides are TGTGCCAGCTCGGGACTAGCTTTGAACACCGGGGAGCTGTTTTTT.

The chain recombines TRBV6-6 with TRBJ1-2; tentatively, D is TRBD1 (6 bases). The CDR3 runs 13 residues. With 4 bases removed from V and 3 bases from J, the gap between germline ends came to 9 bases. Germline lookup yields CDR1 MNHNY and CDR2 SVGAGI (reference sequence). The CDR3 nucleotides are TGTGCCAGCAGTTCACAGGGAGACTATGGCTACACCTTC. Encoded protein: CASSSQGDYGYTF.

V and J are TRBV5-1 and TRBJ1-2; a possible D gene is TRBD1 (5 bases). The germline V and J ends were trimmed by 3 bases and 7 bases, with 13 bases remaining between them. Per the germline V gene, CDR1 is SGHRS and CDR2 is YFSETQ. CDR3 length: 13 residues. CDR3 coding DNA: TGCGCCAGCAGCTCCCAGGGTATGGGTGGCTACACCTTC. This codes for CASSSQGMGGYTF.

The chain uses TRBV2 and TRBJ2-5; TRBD2 might be the D (6 bases). CDR1 and CDR2 (germline): SNHLY, FYNNEI. The V and J ends lost 6 bases and 7 bases respectively, with 6 bases between them. The CDR3 spans 10 residues. CDR3 loop: CASRAGTQYF. The DNA of the CDR3 is TGTGCCAGCAGAGCGGGGACCCAGTACTTC.

The V call is TRBV29-1, the J call TRBJ2-3; 11 bases agree with TRBD2. The V and J ends lost 5 bases and 0 bases, in that order; junction bases with no gene match: 13. The CDR3 is 18 amino acids. Germline V gene data show CDR1 as SQVTM and CDR2 as ANQGSEA. CDR3 in amino acids: CSVQGASGGRSSTDTQYF. The CDR3 DNA reads as TGCAGCGTTCAAGGGGCTAGCGGGGGGCGATCTAGCACAGATACGCAGTATTTT.

The chain carries TRBV10-3 and TRBJ2-2; TRBD2 aligns across 11 bases. The trim removed 2 bases at V and 0 bases at J, leaving 8 bases unmatched. CDR1 and CDR2 from the germline V gene are ENHRY and SYGVKD. This CDR3 has 19 amino acids. The CDR3: CAISERMVAGGTNTGELFF. The CDR3 DNA sequence: TGTGCCATCAGTGAGAGGATGGTAGCGGGGGGGACGAACACCGGGGAGCTGTTTTTT.

The genes are TRBV7-3 and TRBJ2-3; TRBD2 matches at 11 bases. The CDR3 runs 19 residues. Germline CDR1 is SGHTA and CDR2 is FQGTGA. The V and J ends lost 2 bases and 2 bases, in that order; junction bases with no gene match: 12. Here the CDR3 reads CASSLLPTSGASSTDTQYF. The CDR3 DNA sequence: TGTGCCAGCAGCTTACTACCGACTAGCGGGGCGTCTTCCACAGATACGCAGTATTTT.

Regarding this clone: The junction departs from germline at one end; a sequencing error may be responsible. The chain carries TRBV18 and TRBJ2-7, with a possible D match to TRBD2 (6 bases). Germline CDR1 reads KGHSH; CDR2 reads LQKENI. CDR3 length: 14 residues. CDR3 sequence reads: CASSGLPSEGLRAF. The CDR3 bases are TGTGCCAGCTCAGGCCTGCCTAGCGAAGGGCTCAGGGCCTTC. Filled out from reference TRBV18 and TRBJ2-7, the complete variable domain reads NAGVMQNPRHLVRRRGQEARLRCSPMKGHSHVYWYRQLPEEGLKFMVYLQKENIIDESGMPKERFSAEFPKEGPSILRIQQVVRGDSAAYFCASSGLPSEGLRAFGPGTRLTVT.

The chain carries TRBV2 and TRBJ2-7; TRBD2 might be the D (5 bases). Looked up from germline, CDR1 is SNHLY and CDR2 is FYNNEI. V was cut by 4 bases and J by 2 bases, with 12 bases left in between. CDR3 length: 14 residues. CDR3 region: CASSVIARAYEQYF. The CDR3, as DNA: TGTGCCAGCAGTGTTATAGCGAGGGCCTACGAGCAGTACTTC.

This chain connects TRBV15 to TRBJ2-2; weak D call: TRBD1 (6 bases). Trimming left V 0 bases short and J 6 bases short, with 11 bases between. The CDR3 loop spans 15 amino acids. CDR1 is LNHNV, CDR2 YYDKDF, per germline (reference sequence). CDR3 nucleotide sequence: TGTGCCACCAGCAGAGAATCTGGGGGCGCCGGGGAGCTGTTTTTT. This sequence encodes CATSRESGGAGELFF. Full variable domain (missing parts from reference TRBV15 and TRBJ2-2): DAMVIQNPRYQVTQFGKPVTLSCSQTLNHNVMYWYQQKSSQAPKLLFHYYDKDFNNEADTPDNFQSRRPNTSFCFLDIRSPGLGDTAMYLCATSRESGGAGELFFGEGSRLTVL.

V is TRBV4-2 and J is TRBJ2-7; TRBD1 aligns across 8 bases. CDR1 and CDR2 from the germline V gene are LGHNA and YNFKEQ. CDR3 length: 15 residues. V dropped 3 bases and J dropped 5; count of bases not matched to a gene: 9. The CDR3 DNA reads as TGTGCCAGCAGCCAGGGTGACAGGGGTATCCACGAGCAGTACTTC. Amino acid sequence: CASSQGDRGIHEQYF.

V and J are TRBV11-1 and TRBJ2-7; D might be TRBD1 (6 bases). The CDR3 is 15 residues long. The germline V and J ends were trimmed by 5 bases and 3 bases, with 17 bases remaining between them. Germline V gene lookup returns CDR1 SGHAT and CDR2 FQDESV (reference sequence). The CDR3 DNA is TGTGCCAGCAGCACCCCCTTACAGGGTAGCTACGAGCAGTACTTC. This gives the protein CASSTPLQGSYEQYF.

The rearrangement uses TRBV6-1 and TRBJ2-7; D remains ambiguous. The V end lost 0 bases, the J end lost 3 bases, and 9 bases lay between the germline ends. CDR3 size: 14 residues. In germline, CDR1 is MNHNS, CDR2 SASEGT. The CDR3 region is CASSEAGQNYEQYF. In nucleotides, the CDR3 is TGTGCCAGCAGTGAAGCGGGCCAGAACTACGAGCAGTACTTC.

The V call is TRBV2, the J call TRBJ1-1; no reliable D call. CDR3 size: 13 residues. CDR1 is SNHLY and CDR2 is FYNNEI in the germline V gene. The germline V and J ends were trimmed by 5 bases and 1 base, with 8 bases remaining between them. The CDR3 reads CASSNSRNTEAFF. The CDR3 DNA sequence: TGTGCCAGCAGTAACTCTAGGAACACTGAAGCTTTCTTT.